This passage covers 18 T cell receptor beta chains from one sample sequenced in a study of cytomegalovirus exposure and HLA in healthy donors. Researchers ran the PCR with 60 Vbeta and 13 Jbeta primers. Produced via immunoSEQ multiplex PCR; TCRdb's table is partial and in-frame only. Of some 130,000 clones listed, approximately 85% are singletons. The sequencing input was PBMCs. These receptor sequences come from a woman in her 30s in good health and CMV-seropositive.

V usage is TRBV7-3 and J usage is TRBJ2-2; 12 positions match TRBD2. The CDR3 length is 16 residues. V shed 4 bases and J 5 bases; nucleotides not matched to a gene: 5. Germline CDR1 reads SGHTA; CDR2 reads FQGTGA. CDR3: CASSSGGTSGTGELFF. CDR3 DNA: TGTGCCAGCAGCTCTGGCGGGACTAGCGGGACCGGGGAGCTGTTTTTT.

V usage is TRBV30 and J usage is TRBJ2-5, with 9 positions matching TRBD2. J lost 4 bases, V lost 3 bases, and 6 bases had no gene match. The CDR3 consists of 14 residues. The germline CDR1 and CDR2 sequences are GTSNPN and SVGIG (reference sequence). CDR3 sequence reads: CAWRRPSGVETQYF. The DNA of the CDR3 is TGTGCCTGGAGGCGCCCTAGCGGGGTAGAGACCCAGTACTTC.

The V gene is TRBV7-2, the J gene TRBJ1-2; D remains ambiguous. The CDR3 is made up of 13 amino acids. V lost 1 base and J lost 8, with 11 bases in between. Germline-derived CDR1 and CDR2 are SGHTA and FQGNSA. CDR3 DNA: TGTGCCAGCAGCTTAGGCGAAACTATCGGCTACACCTTC. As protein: CASSLGETIGYTF.

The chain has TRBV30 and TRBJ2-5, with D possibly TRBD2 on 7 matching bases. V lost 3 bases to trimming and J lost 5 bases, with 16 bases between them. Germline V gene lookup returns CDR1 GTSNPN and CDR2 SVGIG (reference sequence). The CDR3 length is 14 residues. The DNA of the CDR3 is TGTGCCTGGAGGGGGGGGCAGGGAGGGGAGACCCAGTACTTC. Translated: CAWRGGQGGETQYF.

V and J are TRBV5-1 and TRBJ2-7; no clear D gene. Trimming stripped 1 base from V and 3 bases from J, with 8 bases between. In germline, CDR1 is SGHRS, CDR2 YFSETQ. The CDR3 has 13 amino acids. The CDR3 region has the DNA TGCGCCAGCAGCTTGACCCACGGCTACGAGCAGTACTTC. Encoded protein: CASSLTHGYEQYF. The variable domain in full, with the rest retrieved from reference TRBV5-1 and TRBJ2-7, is KAGVTQTPRYLIKTRGQQVTLSCSPISGHRSVSWYQQTPGQGLQFLFEYFSETQRNKGNFPGRFSGRQFSNSRSEMNVSTLELGDSALYLCASSLTHGYEQYFGPGTRLTVT.

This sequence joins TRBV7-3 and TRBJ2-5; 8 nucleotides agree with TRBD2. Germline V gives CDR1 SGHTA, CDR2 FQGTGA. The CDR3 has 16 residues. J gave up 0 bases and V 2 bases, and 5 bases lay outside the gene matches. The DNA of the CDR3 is TGTGCCAGCAGCTTAGGGGTAGCGGGGTACCAAGAGACCCAGTACTTC. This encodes CASSLGVAGYQETQYF.

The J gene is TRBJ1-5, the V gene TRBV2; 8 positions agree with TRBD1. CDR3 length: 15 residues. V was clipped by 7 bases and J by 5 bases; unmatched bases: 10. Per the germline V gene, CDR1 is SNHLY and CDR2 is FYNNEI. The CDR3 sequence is CASKLETGEDQPQHF. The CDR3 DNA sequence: TGTGCCAGCAAACTTGAGACAGGGGAAGATCAGCCCCAGCATTTT.

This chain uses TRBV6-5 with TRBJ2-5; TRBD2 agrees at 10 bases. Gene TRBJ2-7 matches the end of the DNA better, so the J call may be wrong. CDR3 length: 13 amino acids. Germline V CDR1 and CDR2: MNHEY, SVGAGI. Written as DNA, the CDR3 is TGTGCCGCATTTAGCGGGAGGCCCCACGAGCAGTACTTC. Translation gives CAAFSGRPHEQYF.

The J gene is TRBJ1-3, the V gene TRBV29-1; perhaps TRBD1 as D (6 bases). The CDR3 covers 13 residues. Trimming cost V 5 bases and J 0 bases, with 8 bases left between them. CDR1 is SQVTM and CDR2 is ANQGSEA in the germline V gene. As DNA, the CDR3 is TGCAGCGTTACAGGGAGCTCTGGAAACACCATATATTTT. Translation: CSVTGSSGNTIYF.

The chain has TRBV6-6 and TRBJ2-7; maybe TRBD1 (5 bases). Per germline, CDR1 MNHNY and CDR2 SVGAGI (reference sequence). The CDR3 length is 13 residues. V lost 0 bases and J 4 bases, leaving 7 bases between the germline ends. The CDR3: CASSYSRVYEQYF. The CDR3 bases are TGTGCCAGCAGTTACTCCAGGGTATACGAGCAGTACTTC.

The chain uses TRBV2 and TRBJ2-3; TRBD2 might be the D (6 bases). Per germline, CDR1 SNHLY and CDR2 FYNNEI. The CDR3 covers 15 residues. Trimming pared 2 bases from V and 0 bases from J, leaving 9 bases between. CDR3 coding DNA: TGTGCCAGCAGTGAAAATAGCGGCAGCACAGATACGCAGTATTTT. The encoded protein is CASSENSGSTDTQYF.

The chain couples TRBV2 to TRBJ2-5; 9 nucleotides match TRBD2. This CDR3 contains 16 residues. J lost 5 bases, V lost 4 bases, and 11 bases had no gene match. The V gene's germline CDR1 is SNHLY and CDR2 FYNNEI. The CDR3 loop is CASSGLAGVDRETQYF. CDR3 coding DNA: TGTGCCAGCAGTGGATTAGCGGGAGTCGATAGGGAGACCCAGTACTTC.

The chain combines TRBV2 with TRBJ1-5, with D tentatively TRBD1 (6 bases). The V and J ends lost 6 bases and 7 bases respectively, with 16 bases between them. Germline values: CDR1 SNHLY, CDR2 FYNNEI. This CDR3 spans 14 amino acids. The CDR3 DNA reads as TGTGCCAGCAGGGAACAGGGCGTTAGGCAGCCCCAGCATTTT. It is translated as CASREQGVRQPQHF.

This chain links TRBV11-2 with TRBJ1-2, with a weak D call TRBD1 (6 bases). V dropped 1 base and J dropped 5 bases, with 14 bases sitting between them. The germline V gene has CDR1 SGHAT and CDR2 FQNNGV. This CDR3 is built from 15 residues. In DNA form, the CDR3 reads TGTGCCAGCAGCTTAGGGGGGGGGCCTTCGTATGGCTACACCTTC. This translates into CASSLGGGPSYGYTF.

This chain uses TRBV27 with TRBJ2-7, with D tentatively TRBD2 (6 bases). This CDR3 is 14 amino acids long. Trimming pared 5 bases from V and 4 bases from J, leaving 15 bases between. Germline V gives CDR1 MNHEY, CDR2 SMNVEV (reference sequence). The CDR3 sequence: CASSPLGTLYEQYF. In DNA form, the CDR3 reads TGTGCCAGCAGTCCCTTAGGGACTTTGTACGAGCAGTACTTC.

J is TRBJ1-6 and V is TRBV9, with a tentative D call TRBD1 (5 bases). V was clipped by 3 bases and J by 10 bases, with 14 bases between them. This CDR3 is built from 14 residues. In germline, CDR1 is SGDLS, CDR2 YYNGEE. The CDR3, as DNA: TGTGCCAGCAGCGCAGGGTCCCAGATCTCACCCCTCCACTTT. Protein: CASSAGSQISPLHF. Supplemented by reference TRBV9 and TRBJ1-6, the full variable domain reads DSGVTQTPKHLITATGQRVTLRCSPRSGDLSVYWYQQSLDQGLQFLIQYYNGEERAKGNILERFSAQQFPDLHSELNLSSLELGDSALYFCASSAGSQISPLHFGNGTRLTVT.

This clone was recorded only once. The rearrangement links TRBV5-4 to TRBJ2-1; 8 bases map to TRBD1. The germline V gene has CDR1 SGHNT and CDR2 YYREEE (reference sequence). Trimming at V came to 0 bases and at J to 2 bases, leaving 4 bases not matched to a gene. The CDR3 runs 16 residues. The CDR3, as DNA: TGTGCCAGCAGCTTGGGAGAGACAGGGGCCTACAATGAGCAGTTCTTC. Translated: CASSLGETGAYNEQFF.

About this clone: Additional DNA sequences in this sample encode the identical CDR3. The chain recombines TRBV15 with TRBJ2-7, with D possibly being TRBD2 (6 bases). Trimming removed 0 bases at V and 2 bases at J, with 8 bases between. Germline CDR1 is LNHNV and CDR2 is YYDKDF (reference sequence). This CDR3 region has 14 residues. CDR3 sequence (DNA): TGTGCCACCAGCAGAGATCCGGGGGCCTACGAGCAGTACTTC. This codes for CATSRDPGAYEQYF.